Below are 15 T cell receptor beta chains sequenced from a single sample in a study of cytomegalovirus exposure and HLA in healthy donors. 60 Vbeta and 13 Jbeta primers were used in PCR. The assay was immunoSEQ multiplex PCR, and TCRdb's table has in-frame clones only and misses some. This sample has some 140,000 clones, with approximately 69% found just once. Sequencing was carried out using PBMCs. All receptors derive from a man aged 25 to 40 in good health and CMV-seronegative.

This clone was seen only a few times. The chain carries TRBV28 and TRBJ2-7; 10 bases line up with TRBD2. The CDR3 has 14 residues. The V segment lost 5 bases and the J segment 4 bases; nucleotides outside the gene matches: 5. Germline CDR1 reads MDHEN; CDR2 reads SYDVKM. The CDR3 loop reads CASSPASGGYEQYF. The CDR3 DNA is TGTGCCAGCAGTCCCGCTAGCGGGGGTTACGAGCAGTACTTC.

The rearrangement uses TRBV10-3 and TRBJ2-5; TRBD1 matches 8 bases. Per the germline V gene, CDR1 is ENHRY and CDR2 is SYGVKD. The V and J ends lost 2 bases and 4 bases, in that order; junction bases with no gene match: 3. The CDR3 is made up of 14 amino acids. The CDR3: CAISEQGAGETQYF. CDR3 in DNA: TGTGCCATCAGTGAGCAGGGGGCGGGAGAGACCCAGTACTTC.

The genes are TRBV27 and TRBJ1-5; 10 positions agree with TRBD1. In germline, CDR1 is MNHEY, CDR2 SMNVEV (reference sequence). V lost 4 bases and J lost 6; bases outside the gene matches: 3. The CDR3 consists of 14 residues. CDR3 in amino acids: CASSSTGGGQPQHF. CDR3 coding DNA: TGTGCCAGCAGTTCGACAGGGGGCGGTCAGCCCCAGCATTTT.

CDR3 sequence (DNA): TGCGCCAGCAGCGGTAAAGGGGGCAGCGAGCAGTACTTC. Protein: CASSGKGGSEQYF. J is TRBJ2-7 and V is TRBV5-1; 7 bases fit TRBD1. Trimming cost V 4 bases and J 6 bases; bases outside gene matches: 7. Looked up from germline, CDR1 is SGHRS and CDR2 is YFSETQ. This CDR3 contains 13 residues.

The chain recombines TRBV4-1 with TRBJ1-4, with D hard to call. The V gene lost 1 base and the J gene lost 5 bases, with 11 bases spanning the gap. The length of the CDR3 is 15 residues. Germline V gene data show CDR1 as MGHRA and CDR2 as YSYEKL. The CDR3 reads CASSQVDGRNEKLFF. For the CDR3, the DNA is TGCGCCAGCAGCCAAGTGGACGGGAGGAATGAAAAACTGTTTTTT.

The V and J genes are TRBV28 and TRBJ2-1; tentatively, D is TRBD2 (5 bases). The V gene's germline CDR1 is MDHEN and CDR2 SYDVKM. The CDR3 is 17 residues long. The V gene lost 5 bases and the J gene lost 0 bases, with 17 bases spanning the gap. The CDR3 spells CASSPPLGATSYNEQFF. Here the CDR3 DNA reads TGTGCCAGCAGTCCGCCCTTGGGAGCAACCTCCTACAATGAGCAGTTCTTC.

The chain combines TRBV7-6 with TRBJ2-7, with D perhaps matching TRBD2 (6 bases). The germline V and J ends were trimmed by 0 bases and 4 bases, with 10 bases remaining between them. Germline values: CDR1 SGHVS, CDR2 FNYEAQ. The CDR3 is 14 amino acids. The CDR3 sequence: CASSLALGGYEQYF. The CDR3 region has the DNA TGTGCCAGCAGCTTAGCGCTTGGAGGGTACGAGCAGTACTTC.

CDR3 region: CASSPLLAGGTDTQYF. CDR3 coding DNA: TGTGCCAGCAGTCCTCTACTAGCGGGGGGCACAGATACGCAGTATTTT. The chain has TRBV28 and TRBJ2-3, with TRBD2 identical over 11 bases. With V trimmed by 5 bases and J by 1 base, 5 bases remained unmatched. The CDR3 is 16 residues long. Germline V CDR1 and CDR2: MDHEN, SYDVKM.

This chain connects TRBV4-1 to TRBJ1-1; the D is unclear. CDR1 MGHRA and CDR2 YSYEKL come from the germline V gene. The CDR3 is made up of 15 amino acids. V dropped 0 bases and J dropped 0 bases, with 8 bases sitting between them. The CDR3, as DNA: TGCGCCAGCAGCCAAGATAGAACAGTGAACACTGAAGCTTTCTTT. Translation: CASSQDRTVNTEAFF.

V is TRBV4-3 and J is TRBJ2-3; TRBD2 matches at 9 bases. Unmatched junction bases numbered 1, after V lost 1 base and J lost 2 bases. Germline V gene sequence: CDR1 LGHNA, CDR2 YSLEER. This CDR3 contains 15 residues. For the CDR3, the DNA is TGCGCCAGCAGCCAAGGGACTAGCGACACAGATACGCAGTATTTT. This codes for CASSQGTSDTDTQYF.

The J gene is TRBJ2-7, the V gene TRBV6-5, with TRBD1 matching 9 bases. This CDR3 is 14 amino acids long. CDR1 is MNHEY, CDR2 SVGAGI, per germline. The trim removed 5 bases at V and 3 bases at J, leaving 5 bases unmatched. The CDR3 sequence: CASSTGTGNYEQYF. DNA of the CDR3: TGTGCCAGCAGTACCGGGACAGGGAACTACGAGCAGTACTTC.

As regards this clone: A read error may produce the germline difference seen at one junction end. Other DNA variants within this sample encode the same CDR3. The chain combines TRBV7-9 with TRBJ2-7; D might be TRBD2 (6 bases). The CDR3 spans 12 residues. CDR1 is SEHNR, CDR2 FQNEAQ, per germline (reference sequence). The CDR3 nucleotides are TGTTCCAGCAGCTTCCAGGGAGGCGAGCAGTACTTC. Its translation is CSSSFQGGEQYF.

The V and J genes are TRBV6-1 and TRBJ1-6; D is unclear. The V and J ends lost 4 bases and 5 bases respectively, with 3 bases between them. This CDR3 has 12 amino acids. Germline CDR1 is MNHNS and CDR2 is SASEGT. CDR3 residues: CASSADNSPLHF. Here the CDR3 DNA reads TGTGCCAGCAGTGCCGATAATTCACCCCTCCACTTT.

The chain employs TRBV27 and TRBJ2-1, with 8 positions matching TRBD1. This CDR3 has 13 residues. Germline V CDR1 and CDR2: MNHEY, SMNVEV (reference sequence). J lost 13 bases, V lost 2 bases, and 7 bases had no gene match. The CDR3 spells CASSLRDRRIQFF. The DNA of the CDR3 is TGTGCCAGCAGTTTAAGGGACAGGCGTATACAGTTCTTC.

In this sample, this clone turned up a few times. The chain combines TRBV7-9 with TRBJ2-7, with 7 bases aligning to TRBD2. Germline V gene lookup returns CDR1 SEHNR and CDR2 FQNEAQ (reference sequence). The CDR3 has 14 residues. V shed 1 base, J shed 6 bases, and the junction held 6 bases outside the gene matches. The CDR3 spells CASSLEAGRAEQYF. The CDR3 nucleotides read TGTGCCAGCAGCTTAGAAGCGGGGCGGGCCGAGCAGTACTTC.